A single sample is the source of the 8 T cell receptor beta chains below, sequenced in a study of shared clonotypes between healthy human individuals. The naive CD8 subset, CD45RO-negative cells positively selected for CCR7, excluded terminally differentiated effector memory CD45RA+ cells. Profiled with immunoSEQ multiplex PCR; TCRdb holds only in-frame clones, not every one. The sample lists 1.5 million to 2.5 million clones, roughly 94% occurring once. Specimen: naive CD8+ T cells sorted from blood. The receptors here all came from a young man in good health.

The chain is built from TRBV30 and TRBJ2-1, with D possibly matching TRBD2 (5 bases). Per germline, CDR1 GTSNPN and CDR2 SVGIG (reference sequence). This CDR3 is built from 15 residues. Trimming stripped 2 bases from V and 4 bases from J, with 15 bases between. CDR3 nucleotide sequence: TGTGCCTGGAGTATGGAATTGAGCGGTTACAATGAGCAGTTCTTC. Amino acids: CAWSMELSGYNEQFF. Variable domain in full (rest from reference TRBV30 and TRBJ2-1): SQTIHQWPATLVQPVGSPLSLECTVEGTSNPNLYWYRQAAGRGLQLLFYSVGIGQISSEVPQNLSASRPQDRQFILSSKKLLLSDSGFYLCAWSMELSGYNEQFFGPGTRLTVL.

The chain carries TRBV19 and TRBJ2-7, with D maybe TRBD1 (7 bases). CDR3 length equals 15 residues. The V gene lost 4 bases and the J gene lost 1 base, with 14 bases spanning the gap. Germline loops: CDR1 LNHDA, CDR2 SQIVND (reference sequence). CDR3 nucleotides: TGTGCCAGTAGTACATACCCAGGGGGGTCCTACGAGCAGTACTTC. Its translation: CASSTYPGGSYEQYF.

This sequence joins TRBV5-5 and TRBJ2-7; the D gene could be TRBD1 or TRBD2 (5 bases each). Germline-derived CDR1 and CDR2 are SGHKS and YYEKEE (reference sequence). V was clipped by 7 bases and J by 2 bases, with 13 bases between them. The CDR3 length is 13 residues. Here the CDR3 DNA reads TGTGCCAGCGGGGGAGCGGCGACCTACGAGCAGTACTTC. As protein: CASGGAATYEQYF.

The chain employs TRBV27 and TRBJ1-6; TRBD1 aligns across 11 bases. The CDR3 has 18 amino acids. With 4 bases clipped from V and 0 bases from J, the junction kept 5 bases outside the gene matches. In germline, CDR1 is MNHEY, CDR2 SMNVEV (reference sequence). CDR3 DNA sequence: TGTGCCAGCAGTTCGAGGGACAGGGGGAGCTCCTATAATTCACCCCTCCACTTT. It is translated as CASSSRDRGSSYNSPLHF.

The chain is built from TRBV7-9 and TRBJ2-2, with D perhaps TRBD2 (6 bases). The V end was cut by 0 bases, the J end by 6 bases, with 17 bases between. The germline gives CDR1 SEHNR, CDR2 FQNEAQ (reference sequence). The CDR3 loop spans 17 amino acids. CDR3 sequence: CASSLAGPGGGAGELFF. CDR3 coding DNA: TGTGCCAGCAGCTTAGCCGGCCCTGGGGGAGGTGCCGGGGAGCTGTTTTTT.

This chain connects TRBV9 to TRBJ1-2, with D unclear. The CDR3 runs 14 residues. Germline V lookup: CDR1 SGDLS, CDR2 YYNGEE. The V and J ends lost 3 bases and 5 bases respectively, with 14 bases between them. CDR3 sequence (DNA): TGTGCCAGCAGCGGACGAGACGGATTTTATGGCTACACCTTC. It is translated as CASSGRDGFYGYTF.

The gene calls are TRBV19 and TRBJ2-7, with D perhaps matching TRBD1 (6 bases). Germline assignment: CDR1 LNHDA and CDR2 SQIVND (reference sequence). Deletions cut 4 bases from V and 2 bases from J, with 12 bases between. The CDR3 is 14 residues long. The CDR3 spells CASSRQAGTYEQYF. The CDR3 nucleotides are TGTGCCAGTAGTAGACAGGCAGGGACCTACGAGCAGTACTTC.

V usage is TRBV6-1 and J usage is TRBJ1-4; possible D gene TRBD1, 6 bases. The CDR3 sequence is 14 residues long. Germline V CDR1 and CDR2: MNHNS, SASEGT. With 2 bases removed from V and 8 bases from J, the gap between germline ends came to 12 bases. The CDR3 DNA reads TGTGCCAGCAGTGAATACGGGGGGCAGGAAAAACTGTTTTTT. This sequence encodes CASSEYGGQEKLFF.